The clone carrying this T cell receptor beta chain was observed a few times. The length of the CDR3 is 11 residues. The germline gives CDR1 GTSNPN, CDR2 SVGIG (reference sequence). This entry belongs to a study of blood T cell repertoires in COVID-19. The cohort comprised adults aged roughly 18 to 95 years residing in 24 US areas. Generated by immunoSEQ multiplex PCR, the TCRdb table keeps only in-frame clones and is missing some. Among more than 150,000 clones listed, approximately 80% were seen once. The receptor's source is a woman in her forties or fifties who had recovered from COVID-19. V and J are TRBV30 and TRBJ1-2, with 7 nucleotides matching TRBD1. Sequences were obtained from PBMCs or T cells enriched from blood (not recorded which). CDR3 sequence: CAGTVPYGYTF. CDR3 nucleotides: TGTGCTGGGACAGTTCCCTATGGCTACACCTTC.